This T cell receptor beta chain originates from a study of blood T cell repertoires in COVID-19. Study-level background: Sites in the United States, Italy and Spain provided acute and convalescent COVID-19 samples. PBMCs, B-cell-depleted T cells, or T cells were the source of the cDNA or gDNA that made up the material.

Original data processing: Amplification of reference gene primers was used by the study to estimate nucleated cell counts. Sequencing was performed with immunoSEQ multiplex PCR; in TCRdb, only in-frame clones are kept and a portion is missing. V and J calls plus clone size are reproduced from that table; the DNA served to infer D and trimming. Of fewer than 180,000 clones detected, 65% to 90% appear once; the ten largest clones hold roughly 3.3%. Trimming removed 6 bases from V and 9 bases from J; junction bases left unmatched: 3. The germline CDR1 and CDR2 sequences are SGHAT and FQNNGV. CDR3 length equals 12 residues.

Sequencing was performed on peripheral blood. This chain links TRBV11-2 with TRBJ2-1; 9 bases line up with TRBD1. The clonotype originates from a man aged 65 to 79 with acute or convalescent COVID-19. CDR3 in amino acids: CASRGQGGEQFF. The CDR3 region has the DNA TGTGCCAGCAGGGGACAGGGCGGTGAGCAGTTCTTC.